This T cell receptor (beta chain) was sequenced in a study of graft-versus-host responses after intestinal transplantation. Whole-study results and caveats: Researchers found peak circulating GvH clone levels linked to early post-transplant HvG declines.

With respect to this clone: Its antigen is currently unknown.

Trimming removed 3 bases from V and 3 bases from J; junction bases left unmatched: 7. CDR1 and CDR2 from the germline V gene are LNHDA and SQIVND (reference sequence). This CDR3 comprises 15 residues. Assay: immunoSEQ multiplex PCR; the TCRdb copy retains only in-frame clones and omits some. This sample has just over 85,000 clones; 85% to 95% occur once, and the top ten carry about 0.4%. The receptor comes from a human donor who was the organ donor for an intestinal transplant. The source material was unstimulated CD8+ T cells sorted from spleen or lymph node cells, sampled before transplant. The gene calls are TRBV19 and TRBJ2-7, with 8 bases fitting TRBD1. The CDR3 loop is CASSIGQGAGYEQYF. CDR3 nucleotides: TGTGCCAGTAGTATCGGGCAGGGGGCTGGCTACGAGCAGTACTTC.